Included here is one T cell receptor (beta chain) sequence, with context. No antigen is known for it. Repertoires were generated with immunoSEQ multiplex PCR, while TCRdb's copy carries only in-frame clones and drops some. The repertoire has 65,000 to 100,000 clones, roughly 93% of them found once; the top ten carry 3% to 4.5%. The data are from a study of cytomegalovirus exposure and HLA in healthy donors. Study conclusions and caveats: It was reported that the classifier diagnosed cytomegalovirus status with high specificity and sensitivity in both the original and validation cohorts. In vitro confirmation showed a few CMV-associated chains to be CMV antigen specific. Most TCR sequences showed up rarely, but some public TCRs showed up in many donors. The TCR clusters that emerged in the first cohort tended, a later analysis found, to co-occur in the 120 or so validation repertoires.

Trimming shortened V by 1 base and J by 3 bases, and 12 bases separated the two germline ends. This CDR3 is 15 amino acids long. The sequence was collected from a woman aged 25 to 45 in good health and CMV-seronegative. The chain combines TRBV23-1 with TRBJ1-1; D is uncertain. TRBV23-1 is sorted into the ORF group, with uncertain function. The sample consisted of PBMCs. Here the CDR3 DNA reads TGCGCCAGCAGTCAATTACCACTCGGGGACACTGAAGCTTTCTTT. Residues: CASSQLPLGDTEAFF.